This is a list of T cell receptor beta chains from one sample in a study of blood T cell repertoires in COVID-19. Method: immunoSEQ multiplex PCR; TCRdb's copy keeps in-frame clones and lacks some. The table includes 440,000 or so clones, over 75% detected once. Material for sequencing was peripheral blood. The receptor source for this set is a woman between 40 and 55 years old with COVID-19, enrolled during active disease. The CDR3 runs from the conserved cysteine through the conserved F or W. A D gene is named only where the DNA matches it firmly. Clone sizes are given selectively: once, few, many, or a class where the clone is expanded.

clone_size d_call j_call v_call cdr3_nt cdr3_aa
- TRBD1 TRBJ1-1 TRBV12-3/TRBV12-4 TGTGCCAGCACTTTACAGGGGGGATATGAAGCTTTCTTT CASTLQGGYEAFF
- TRBD2 TRBJ2-5 TRBV4-3 TGCGCCAGCAGCCAAGTCTTGGCGCTAGCGGGGGGGAAAGAGACCCAGTACTTC CASSQVLALAGGKETQYF
- - TRBJ2-7 TRBV11-2 TGTGCCAGCAGCTTTATGTCGTTAGCGACCACCTACGAGCAGTACTTC CASSFMSLATTYEQYF
- - TRBJ1-1 TRBV3-1/TRBV3-2 TGTGCCAGCAGCCAAGATTCAAGAGCGTGGATGAACACTGAAGCTTTCTTT CASSQDSRAWMNTEAFF
- - TRBJ2-5 TRBV7-9 TGTGCCAGCAGCTCCTTGCTCGGGGAGACCCAGTACTTC CASSSLLGETQYF
- - TRBJ1-6 TRBV16 TGTGCCAGCAGCCAAGCGGTTCTCGGATCACCCCTCCACTTT CASSQAVLGSPLHF
- TRBD1 TRBJ2-5 TRBV11-2 TGTGCCAGCAGCTCCGGGACAGGGGAAATTGAGACCCAGTACTTC CASSSGTGEIETQYF
- - TRBJ1-1 TRBV27 TGTGCCAGCCTTCGACTTGGACACGACACTGAAGCTTTCTTT CASLRLGHDTEAFF
- TRBD1 TRBJ1-2 TRBV11-2 TGTGCCAGCAGCGCAGGACAGGGGGCGCGAGGCTACACCTTC CASSAGQGARGYTF
- TRBD2 TRBJ2-1 TRBV7-3 TGTGCCAGCAGTTGGCTAGCGGACAATGAGCAGTTCTTC CASSWLADNEQFF
- - TRBJ1-1 TRBV28 TGTGCCAGCAGTTTAAGAGGCACCTTGAACACTGAAGCTTTCTTT CASSLRGTLNTEAFF
- - TRBJ1-1 TRBV2 TGTGCCAGCAGTTACGACAGTCACGCGTTCTTT CASSYDSHAFF
- - TRBJ1-4 TRBV11-2 TGTGCCAGCAGCTTAGGCTCCCTCAGGGGTAACGATGAAAAACTGTTTTTT CASSLGSLRGNDEKLFF
- TRBD1 TRBJ1-2 TRBV19 TGTGCCAGTAGTACCCCACAGGGGACGGCTGGCTACACCTTC CASSTPQGTAGYTF
- - TRBJ2-1 TRBV5-1 TGCGCCAGCAGCAGAAACAAACCGGGACTTCCTTTAAATGAGCAGTTCTTC CASSRNKPGLPLNEQFF
- TRBD1 TRBJ1-1 TRBV6-5 TGTGCCAGCAGTTACAGACAGGGTGAAGCTTTCTTT CASSYRQGEAFF
- - TRBJ1-1 TRBV7-2 TGTGCCAGCAGCTTTAGACTTGATAACACTGAAGCTTTCTTT CASSFRLDNTEAFF
once TRBD2 TRBJ2-1 TRBV13 TGTGCCAGCAGCCCACAGACTAGCGGGAGGAGGAATGAGCAGTTCTTC CASSPQTSGRRNEQFF
- TRBD1 TRBJ2-3 TRBV7-2 TGTGCCAGCAGCCATCCCGGGACAGGGCGATATACGCAGTATTTT CASSHPGTGRYTQYF
- - TRBJ1-5 TRBV6-4 TGTGCCAGCGCGGGGGAGGGCGCAGGTCAGCCCCAGCATTTT CASAGEGAGQPQHF
once TRBD2 TRBJ2-2 TRBV18 TGTGCCAGCTCACCACCCGGACTAGCGGTGAACACCGGGGAGCTGTTTTTT CASSPPGLAVNTGELFF
- TRBD2 TRBJ2-1 TRBV7-2 TGTGCCAGCAGCTACCAGCTTATGTCCGGGCTAGCGGGGGGCAATGAGCAGTTCTTC CASSYQLMSGLAGGNEQFF
- TRBD1 TRBJ2-7 TRBV6-2/TRBV6-3 TGTGCCAGCAGTTCTTGGACAGGGGGTTCCTACGAGCAGTACTTC CASSSWTGGSYEQYF
- - TRBJ2-2 TRBV18 TGTGCCAGCTCACCAAAAGCCCTCGGGGAGCTGTTTTTT CASSPKALGELFF
- TRBD1 TRBJ1-1 TRBV4-2 TGTGCCAGCAGCCAAGGGGACAGGAACACTGAAGCTTTCTTT CASSQGDRNTEAFF
- TRBD1 TRBJ1-5 TRBV24-1 TGTGCCACCCACCCCGGTGGACAGGGTCTAAGTCAGCCCCAGCATTTT CATHPGGQGLSQPQHF
- TRBD1 TRBJ1-1 TRBV7-2 TGTGCCAGCAGCTTAACAGGGGGGAACACTGAAGCTTTCTTT CASSLTGGNTEAFF
- - TRBJ2-2 TRBV10-3 TGTGCCATCAGCAGGTATACCGGGGAGCTGTTTTTT CAISRYTGELFF
once TRBD1 TRBJ1-2 TRBV4-1 TGCGCCAGCAGCCAAGGGGGACAGGGGGGCCTCTATGGCTACACCTTC CASSQGGQGGLYGYTF
- - TRBJ1-6 TRBV25-1 TGTGCCAGTCCAGGGAGGAGGGGTTGCTATAATTCACCCCTCCACTTT CASPGRRGCYNSPLHF
- - TRBJ2-1 TRBV6-2/TRBV6-3 TGTGCCAGCAGTTACACGGGTATGAATGAGCAGTTCTTC CASSYTGMNEQFF
- - TRBJ1-1 TRBV2 TGTGCCAGCAGAAAGACAGAAGCTTTCTTT CASRKTEAFF
- TRBD1 TRBJ1-1 TRBV7-3 TGTGCCAGCAGCCCCAAACAGGGGGCGCAAAGGAGGAACACTGAAGCTTTCTTT CASSPKQGAQRRNTEAFF
many - TRBJ1-1 TRBV27 TGTGCCAGCAGTCCCGGGGACACTGAAGCTTTCTTT CASSPGDTEAFF
- - TRBJ1-5 TRBV19 TGTGCCAGTTGGGACTGGGGGCAGCCCCAGCATTTT CASWDWGQPQHF
- TRBD1 TRBJ1-2 TRBV19 TGTGCCAGTAGTATCACCCCGGACAGGGTCTATGGCTACACCTTC CASSITPDRVYGYTF
- TRBD2 TRBJ2-1 TRBV10-3 TGTGCCATCAGTGCTAGCGGCCGGCTCAATGAGCAGTTCTTC CAISASGRLNEQFF
- - TRBJ1-1 TRBV27 TGTGCCAGCAGTCCCTTAAGGGAGCGGTATGACGAAGCTTTCTTT CASSPLRERYDEAFF
- TRBD1 TRBJ1-2 TRBV7-3 TGTGCCAGCAGCCTAACAGGGGAACAATCCTATGGCTACACCTTC CASSLTGEQSYGYTF
- TRBD2 TRBJ2-1 TRBV15 TGTGCCACCAGCAGAGGGCTAGCGGGGGGGCCAAATGAGCAGTTCTTC CATSRGLAGGPNEQFF
- - TRBJ2-4 TRBV12-5 TGTGCTAGTGGTTTGGTAGGGGGAAGGGTTCAGTACTTC CASGLVGGRVQYF